These 14 T cell receptor beta chains were all obtained from the same sample, sequenced in a study of blood T cell repertoires in COVID-19. Profiled with immunoSEQ multiplex PCR; TCRdb holds only in-frame clones, not every one. The repertoire holds about 110,000 clones, with about 86% as singletons. Sequencing was done on a sample of peripheral blood. The receptor source for this set is a man older than 75 with acute or convalescent COVID-19.

V and J are TRBV9 and TRBJ1-3; a possible D gene is TRBD1 (5 bases). The V gene's germline CDR1 is SGDLS and CDR2 YYNGEE. Trimming stripped 0 bases from V and 4 bases from J, with 14 bases between. The CDR3 sequence is 16 residues long. Here the CDR3 reads CASSVAPTEAGNTIYF. In DNA form, the CDR3 reads TGTGCCAGCAGCGTAGCTCCGACAGAGGCCGGAAACACCATATATTTT.

The V call is TRBV28, the J call TRBJ1-3; TRBD1 might be the D (5 bases). CDR3 length equals 15 residues. Germline V CDR1 and CDR2: MDHEN, SYDVKM. V was pared by 5 bases and J by 1 base, with 12 bases between. CDR3 DNA: TGTGCCAGCAGTGATCCAGGGATATCTGGAAACACCATATATTTT. Amino acids: CASSDPGISGNTIYF.

The chain combines TRBV29-1 with TRBJ2-7; 7 bases agree with TRBD2. Germline V gives CDR1 SQVTM, CDR2 ANQGSEA. The V and J ends lost 4 bases and 7 bases, in that order; junction bases with no gene match: 10. This CDR3 has 13 residues. In DNA, the CDR3 is TGCAGCGTTGGAGCAGGGAGGGTTCAGGAGCAGTACTTC. Translating it yields CSVGAGRVQEQYF.

The chain links TRBV30 to TRBJ1-6; D is ambiguous. V was trimmed by 5 bases and J by 0 bases, leaving 11 bases between them. From germline, CDR1 is GTSNPN and CDR2 SVGIG (reference sequence). The CDR3 extends over 15 amino acids. CDR3 DNA sequence: TGTGCCTGGTTGGACTGGAGCTCCTATAATTCACCCCTCCACTTT. Encoded protein: CAWLDWSSYNSPLHF. The complete variable domain, with remaining parts taken from reference TRBV30 and TRBJ1-6, reads SQTIHQWPATLVQPVGSPLSLECTVEGTSNPNLYWYRQAAGRGLQLLFYSVGIGQISSEVPQNLSASRPQDRQFILSSKKLLLSDSGFYLCAWLDWSSYNSPLHFGNGTRLTVT.

The chain joins TRBV7-6 to TRBJ1-5; D call uncertain. V was trimmed by 2 bases and J by 4 bases, leaving 15 bases between them. Germline lookup yields CDR1 SGHVS and CDR2 FNYEAQ. The CDR3 is made up of 16 amino acids. The CDR3 DNA reads as TGTGCCAGCAGCTTACAACCGGCCGGAGATAATCAGCCCCAGCATTTT. This encodes CASSLQPAGDNQPQHF.

The chain joins TRBV5-1 to TRBJ2-7, with 7 nucleotides matching TRBD2. There are 15 residues in the CDR3. Looked up from germline, CDR1 is SGHRS and CDR2 is YFSETQ. V dropped 0 bases and J dropped 2; count of bases not matched to a gene: 5. CDR3 DNA sequence: TGCGCCAGCAGCTTGGAAGGCGGGAGTACCTACGAGCAGTACTTC. It translates to CASSLEGGSTYEQYF.

This chain connects TRBV11-3 to TRBJ2-3; D perhaps matches TRBD2 (6 bases). Germline V CDR1 and CDR2: SGHNT, YENEEA. Deletions cut 0 bases from V and 9 bases from J, with 10 bases between. The CDR3 runs to 13 residues. The CDR3 sequence is CASSLDARGTQYF. The CDR3 nucleotides are TGTGCCAGCAGCTTAGATGCACGGGGGACGCAGTATTTT.

This chain joins TRBV12-3 or TRBV12-4 and TRBJ2-5; no firm D call. The V and J ends lost 5 bases and 1 base respectively, with 8 bases between them. The CDR3 consists of 13 residues. DNA for the CDR3: TGTGCCAGCAGTGGTAGAGGCCAAGAGACCCAGTACTTC. Translated, it gives CASSGRGQETQYF.

The V gene is TRBV28, the J gene TRBJ1-6; no firm D call. Germline CDR1 and CDR2: MDHEN and SYDVKM. The V and J ends lost 7 bases and 9 bases respectively, with 16 bases between them. The CDR3 contains 14 residues. The CDR3: CASTDGAIFSPLHF. The CDR3 DNA sequence: TGTGCCAGCACCGACGGAGCAATCTTTTCACCCCTCCACTTT.

The genes are TRBV3-1 (or the pseudogene TRBV3-2) and TRBJ2-7; perhaps TRBD2 as D (6 bases). The CDR3 spans 16 residues. V lost 0 bases, J lost 2 bases, and 14 bases lay in between. CDR1 LGHDT and CDR2 YNNKEL come from the germline V gene (reference sequence). CDR3 DNA: TGTGCCAGCAGCCAAGATGGAACTAGCAAGACCTACGAGCAGTACTTC. The encoded protein is CASSQDGTSKTYEQYF.

This sequence joins TRBV5-1 and TRBJ2-5; D is ambiguous. The CDR3 runs to 15 residues. Trimming took 0 bases from V and 5 from J, leaving 14 bases between them. Germline values: CDR1 SGHRS, CDR2 YFSETQ. The CDR3 is CASSLGIGFTETQYF. The CDR3 bases are TGCGCCAGCAGCTTGGGAATTGGCTTTACGGAGACCCAGTACTTC. Full variable domain (remainder filled in from reference TRBV5-1 and TRBJ2-5): KAGVTQTPRYLIKTRGQQVTLSCSPISGHRSVSWYQQTPGQGLQFLFEYFSETQRNKGNFPGRFSGRQFSNSRSEMNVSTLELGDSALYLCASSLGIGFTETQYFGPGTRLLVL.

The rearrangement uses TRBV28 and TRBJ1-1, with no clear D. Germline CDR1 reads MDHEN; CDR2 reads SYDVKM. Trimming removed 0 bases at V and 3 bases at J, with 8 bases between. The CDR3 covers 14 residues. The CDR3 spells CASSLWPQYTEAFF. As DNA, the CDR3 is TGTGCCAGCAGTTTATGGCCACAATACACTGAAGCTTTCTTT.

The V and J genes are TRBV5-4 and TRBJ2-1; 12 nucleotides agree with TRBD2. The V gene end was trimmed by 1 base and the J gene end by 5 bases; junction bases not matched to a gene: 4. The CDR3 loop spans 16 amino acids. Germline CDR1 and CDR2: SGHNT and YYREEE (reference sequence). CDR3 DNA sequence: TGTGCCAGCAGCTTGACTAGCGGGAGGCGGGACAATGAGCAGTTCTTC. Translation gives CASSLTSGRRDNEQFF.

This sequence joins TRBV3-1 (or the pseudogene TRBV3-2) and TRBJ1-2, with D possibly being TRBD1 (5 bases). The germline V gene encodes CDR1 LGHDT and CDR2 YNNKEL (reference sequence). Trimming left V 5 bases short and J 8 bases short, with 15 bases between. This CDR3 region has 13 residues. CDR3 amino acids: CASSSRARGGYTF. In DNA, the CDR3 is TGTGCCAGCAGCAGCCGGGCCCGGGGGGGCTACACCTTC.